The present T cell receptor beta chain was sequenced within a study of early T cells in non-severe SARS-CoV-2 infection. Study-level background: Unsorted whole blood bulk RNA was sequenced, with unpaired chains. Study-level results: Matching against VDJdb likely underestimated virus-specific expansions, favoring anti-spike CD8.

Germline trimming cut 4 bases from V and 4 bases from J; bases unmatched to any gene: 9. CDR3 length equals 16 residues. The germline gives CDR1 SEHNR, CDR2 FQNEAQ (reference sequence). Individual cDNA molecules were tagged with unique molecular identifiers. TCRdb reprocessed the 5' RACE reads via MiXCR and lists one record per CDR3 protein. Altogether around 99,000 distinct CDR3 sequences are present, roughly 17% being singletons, with the ten largest covering around 5%. A note on this clonotype: The antigen is unknown.

The receptor was derived from an adult who was a healthcare worker with PCR-confirmed SARS-CoV-2 infection or an uninfected control (not recorded which). The chain has TRBV7-9 and TRBJ2-2, with 7 bases lining up with TRBD1. The sequencing here drew on whole blood, taken at baseline. The DNA for the CDR3 is TGTGCCAGCAGCTACAGACAGGGACCATTCACCGGGGAGCTGTTTTTT. Translation gives CASSYRQGPFTGELFF.